The source of this T cell receptor beta chain is a study of T cells in Graves' hyperthyroidism and ophthalmopathy. Findings of the study overall: The majority of expanded thyroid clonotypes above 0.001 also appeared in blood. Researchers report that a 13 V-J model separated ophthalmopathy from stable hyperthyroidism.

This clonotype was seen many times. What it recognizes is unknown. Patients having uncontrolled infection, another autoimmune disease, pregnancy or lactation were not included. PBMCs came from 9 to 10 ml fresh peripheral blood. What was amplified from RNA transcripts were TCR beta CDR3 regions. First-round RT-PCR with HTBI primers amplified the TCR CDR3 region. One entry per CDR3 protein, called by TCRdb with MiXCR from the multiplex PCR reads. Of 340,000 or so distinct CDR3 sequences listed, around a sixth are singletons. The origin of this receptor is a man aged 25 to 45 with Graves' hyperthyroidism. Sequences were obtained from blood.

CDR3 nucleotide sequence: TGCAGCGTTGAAACGTATGGACAGGGGCCCACGATAAGCTATGGCTACACCTTC. It yields the protein CSVETYGQGPTISYGYTF. This sequence joins TRBV29-1 and TRBJ1-2, with TRBD1 identical over 9 bases. This CDR3 is 18 amino acids long. With V trimmed by 2 bases and J by 4 bases, 17 bases remained unmatched. Germline V gene sequence: CDR1 SQVTM, CDR2 ANQGSEA.